This record looks at one T cell receptor beta chain sequence and its context. Its antigen is not identified. TCRdb re-derived calls from the 5' RACE reads in MiXCR, one entry per CDR3 protein. The repertoire includes fewer than 900,000 distinct CDR3 sequences, around 21% of them detected once, and 4.3% sits in the top ten. The sample comes from a study of identical twins. Study-wide results and limits: Rather than following the same donors, the conclusions depended on cross-sectional statistical analysis. Invariant T cells like MAIT and iNKT could partly confound the zero-insertion analyses. Memory repertoires showed no such pattern, whereas abundant cord blood beta clonotypes carried fewer insertions.

The CDR3 length is 13 residues. V lost 2 bases to trimming and J lost 4 bases, with 9 bases between them. Germline V lookup: CDR1 MNHEY, CDR2 SVGAGI. The data also belong to a second study, concerning T cells expressing NK-cell markers. That report adds: Sequencing covered eight donors, seven HCMV-seropositive and one seronegative.

Sequenced material: PBMCs. J is TRBJ2-7 and V is TRBV6-5; no firm D call. The sequence was obtained from a woman younger than 35 in good health. The CDR3 sequence is CASSYTRQYEQYF. CDR3 coding DNA: TGTGCCAGCAGTTACACCCGGCAGTACGAGCAGTACTTC.